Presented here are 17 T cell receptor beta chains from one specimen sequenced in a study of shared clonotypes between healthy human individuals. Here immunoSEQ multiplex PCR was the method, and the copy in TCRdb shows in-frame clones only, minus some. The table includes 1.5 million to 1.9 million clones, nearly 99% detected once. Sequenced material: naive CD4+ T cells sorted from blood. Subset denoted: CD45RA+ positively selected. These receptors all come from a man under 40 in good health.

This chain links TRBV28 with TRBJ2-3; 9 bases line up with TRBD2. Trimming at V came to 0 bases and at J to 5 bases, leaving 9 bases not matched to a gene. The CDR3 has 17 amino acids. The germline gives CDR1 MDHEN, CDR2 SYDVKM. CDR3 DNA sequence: TGTGCCAGCAGTTTATGGTCGGAGGGCGGGAGGGGAGATACGCAGTATTTT. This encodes CASSLWSEGGRGDTQYF.

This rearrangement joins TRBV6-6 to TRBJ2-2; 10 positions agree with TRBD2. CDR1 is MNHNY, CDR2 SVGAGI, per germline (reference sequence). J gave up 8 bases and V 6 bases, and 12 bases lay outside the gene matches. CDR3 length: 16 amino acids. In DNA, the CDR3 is TGTGCCAGCAGCCATGGACCTAGCGGGAGAGGTGGGGAGCTGTTTTTT. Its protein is CASSHGPSGRGGELFF.

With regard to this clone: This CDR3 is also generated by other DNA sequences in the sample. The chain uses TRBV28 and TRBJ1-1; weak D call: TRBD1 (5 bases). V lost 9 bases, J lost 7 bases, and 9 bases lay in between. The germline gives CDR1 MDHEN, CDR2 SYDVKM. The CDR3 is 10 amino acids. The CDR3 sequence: CASRRGEAFF. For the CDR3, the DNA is TGTGCCAGTCGGAGGGGTGAAGCTTTCTTT.

This chain's CDR3 is CASSFGSAGGGTDTQYF. The CDR3 DNA reads TGTGCCAGCAGCTTTGGTAGCGCGGGAGGAGGCACAGATACGCAGTATTTT. The V call is TRBV7-2, the J call TRBJ2-3; 8 positions match TRBD2. V shed 3 bases and J 1 base; nucleotides not matched to a gene: 9. Germline V gives CDR1 SGHTA, CDR2 FQGNSA. This CDR3 region has 17 residues.

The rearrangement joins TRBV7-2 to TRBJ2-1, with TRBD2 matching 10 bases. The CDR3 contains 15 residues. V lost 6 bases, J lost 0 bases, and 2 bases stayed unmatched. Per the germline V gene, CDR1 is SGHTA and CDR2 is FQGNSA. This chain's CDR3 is CASSTSGTSYNEQFF. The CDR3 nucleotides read TGTGCCAGCAGTACTAGCGGGACCTCCTACAATGAGCAGTTCTTC.

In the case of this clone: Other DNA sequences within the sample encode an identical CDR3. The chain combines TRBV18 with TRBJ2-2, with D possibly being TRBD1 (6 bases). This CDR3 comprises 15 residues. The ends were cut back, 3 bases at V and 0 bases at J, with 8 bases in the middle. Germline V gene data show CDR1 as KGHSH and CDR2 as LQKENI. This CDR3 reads CASSPRTANTGELFF. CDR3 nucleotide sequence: TGTGCCAGCTCACCGAGGACAGCGAACACCGGGGAGCTGTTTTTT.

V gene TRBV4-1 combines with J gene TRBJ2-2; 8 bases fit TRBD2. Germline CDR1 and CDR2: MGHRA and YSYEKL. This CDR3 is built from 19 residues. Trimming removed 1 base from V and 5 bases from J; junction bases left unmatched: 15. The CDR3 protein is CASSQGFSSSGSRTGELFF. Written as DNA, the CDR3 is TGCGCCAGCAGCCAAGGATTTTCAAGCAGCGGGAGTCGAACCGGGGAGCTGTTTTTT.

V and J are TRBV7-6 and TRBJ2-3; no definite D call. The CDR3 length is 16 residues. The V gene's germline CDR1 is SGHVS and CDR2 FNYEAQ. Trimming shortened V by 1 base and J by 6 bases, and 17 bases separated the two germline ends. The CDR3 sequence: CASSLGDLSDSDTQYF. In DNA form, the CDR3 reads TGTGCCAGCAGCTTAGGCGATTTATCAGACTCTGATACGCAGTATTTT.

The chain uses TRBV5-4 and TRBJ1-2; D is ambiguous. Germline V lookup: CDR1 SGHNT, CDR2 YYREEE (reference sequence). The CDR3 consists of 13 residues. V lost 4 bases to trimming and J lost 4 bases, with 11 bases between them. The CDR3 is CASSPSTGYGYTF. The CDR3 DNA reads TGTGCCAGCAGCCCCTCGACGGGCTATGGCTACACCTTC. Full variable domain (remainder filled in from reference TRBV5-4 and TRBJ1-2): ETGVTQSPTHLIKTRGQQVTLRCSSQSGHNTVSWYQQALGQGPQFIFQYYREEENGRGNFPPRFSGLQFPNYSSELNVNALELDDSALYLCASSPSTGYGYTFGSGTRLTVV.

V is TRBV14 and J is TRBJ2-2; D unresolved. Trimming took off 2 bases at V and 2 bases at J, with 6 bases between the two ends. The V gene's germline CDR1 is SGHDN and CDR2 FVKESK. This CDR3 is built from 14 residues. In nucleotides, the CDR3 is TGTGCCAGCAGCCAAAGTGTTAACACCGGGGAGCTGTTTTTT. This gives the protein CASSQSVNTGELFF.

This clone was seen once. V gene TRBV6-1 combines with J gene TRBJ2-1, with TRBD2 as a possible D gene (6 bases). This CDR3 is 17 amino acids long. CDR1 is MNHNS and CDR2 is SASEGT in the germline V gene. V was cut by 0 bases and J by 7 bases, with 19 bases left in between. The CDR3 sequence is CASSEAVAGTQGNEQFF. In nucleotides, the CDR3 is TGTGCCAGCAGTGAAGCTGTAGCCGGGACTCAGGGTAATGAGCAGTTCTTC.

In DNA form, the CDR3 reads TGTGCCAGCAGCTTGGGGGGGGCGAACTATGGCTACACCTTC. Encoded protein: CASSLGGANYGYTF. The chain joins TRBV7-8 to TRBJ1-2; the D gene is possibly TRBD1 (6 bases). CDR3 size: 14 residues. CDR1 is SGHVS and CDR2 is FQNEAQ in the germline V gene. V lost 3 bases, J lost 2 bases, and 10 bases lay in between.

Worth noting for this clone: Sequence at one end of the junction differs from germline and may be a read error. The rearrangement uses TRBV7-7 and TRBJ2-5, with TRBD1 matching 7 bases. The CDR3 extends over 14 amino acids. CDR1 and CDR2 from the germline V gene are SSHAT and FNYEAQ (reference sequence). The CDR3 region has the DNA TGTGCTAGCAGCTTTGGACAGGTCCAAGAGACCCAGTACTTC. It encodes CASSFGQVQETQYF.

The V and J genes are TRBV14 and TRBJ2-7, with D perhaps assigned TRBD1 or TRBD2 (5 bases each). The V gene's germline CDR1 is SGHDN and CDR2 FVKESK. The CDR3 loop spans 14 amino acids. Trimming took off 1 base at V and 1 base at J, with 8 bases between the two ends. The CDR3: CASSQVEGSYEQYF. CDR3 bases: TGTGCCAGCAGCCAAGTAGAGGGGTCCTACGAGCAGTACTTC.

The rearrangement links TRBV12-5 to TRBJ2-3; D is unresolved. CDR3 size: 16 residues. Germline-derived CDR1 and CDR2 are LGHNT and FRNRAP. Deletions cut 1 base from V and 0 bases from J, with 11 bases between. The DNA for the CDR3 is TGTGCTAGTGGTTTGGGCTCACGCCTGAGCACAGATACGCAGTATTTT. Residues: CASGLGSRLSTDTQYF.

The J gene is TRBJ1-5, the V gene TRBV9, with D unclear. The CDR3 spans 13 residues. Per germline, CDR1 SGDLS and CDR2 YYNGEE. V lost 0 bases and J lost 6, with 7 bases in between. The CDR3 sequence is CASSVAPSQPQHF. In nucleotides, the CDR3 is TGTGCCAGCAGCGTAGCTCCAAGTCAGCCCCAGCATTTT.

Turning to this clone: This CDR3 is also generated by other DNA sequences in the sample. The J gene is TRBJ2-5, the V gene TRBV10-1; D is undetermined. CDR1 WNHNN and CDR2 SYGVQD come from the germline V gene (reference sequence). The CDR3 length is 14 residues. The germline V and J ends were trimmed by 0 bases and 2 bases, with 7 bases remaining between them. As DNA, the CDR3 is TGCGCCAGCAGTGAGTCTCGGCGGCAAGAGACCCAGTACTTC. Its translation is CASSESRRQETQYF.